The rows below give T cell receptor beta chains drawn from one sample of a study of lymphopenia after photon versus proton radiotherapy. TCRdb's table, derived via immunoSEQ multiplex PCR, lists solely in-frame clones and lacks some. In the table there are 83,000 or so clones, approximately 82% of which are singletons. The sequenced sample was peripheral blood, obtained from a patient treated with proton-based radiotherapy. These receptors originate from a man aged 55-75 years with pancreatic cancer. The CDR3 runs from the conserved cysteine through the conserved F or W. A D gene is named only where the DNA matches it firmly. The size entry is marked missing in some rows and otherwise reads once, few, many or a size class.

DNA,CDR3,V,J,size,D
TGCAGCGTTGAACGGAAGGGACTGCCGCTTCGGTACTTC,CSVERKGLPLRYF,TRBV29-1,TRBJ2-5,-,-
TGTGCCATCAGTGATTCACTAGCGGAAAGCACAGATACGCAGTATTTT,CAISDSLAESTDTQYF,TRBV10-3,TRBJ2-3,-,TRBD2
TGTGCCAGCTCACCACTCGGACTAGCGGGAGTGGAGACCCAGTACTTC,CASSPLGLAGVETQYF,TRBV18,TRBJ2-5,-,TRBD2
TGTGCCAGTAGTAGGCCCAGCTCCTACAATGAGCAGTTCTTC,CASSRPSSYNEQFF,TRBV19,TRBJ2-1,-,-
TGTGCCAGCAGCTTACCCTCGACAGGCGGCACTGAAGCTTTCTTT,CASSLPSTGGTEAFF,TRBV5-4,TRBJ1-1,-,-
TGCAGCGTTGACTCTGACAGGGGTCAACTTTGGACAGATACGCAGTATTTT,CSVDSDRGQLWTDTQYF,TRBV29-1,TRBJ2-3,-,TRBD1
TGTGCCAGCAGCGAGGGAGCACTCAGGGTTGGGGAGCAGTACTTC,CASSEGALRVGEQYF,TRBV9,TRBJ2-7,once,-
TGCGCCAGCAGCTTGGTGGGACCGCTCTACGAGCAGTACTTC,CASSLVGPLYEQYF,TRBV5-1,TRBJ2-7,once,-
TGCGCCAGCAGCCAAGATCCTGGAGGGTGGGTGCCAACTAATGAAAAACTGTTTTTT,CASSQDPGGWVPTNEKLFF,TRBV4-1,TRBJ1-4,few,-
TGTGCCAGCTCACCACTGGAGGGGGCAACTATGGATGGCTACACCTTC,CASSPLEGATMDGYTF,TRBV18,TRBJ1-2,-,TRBD1
TGTGCCAGCAGTTTCGGGACTAGCGGCAACAATGAGCAGTTCTTC,CASSFGTSGNNEQFF,TRBV6-7,TRBJ2-1,-,TRBD2
TGTGCCAGCAGTTTTCCCAGGACTAGCGGGAACACCGGGGAGCTGTTTTTT,CASSFPRTSGNTGELFF,TRBV28,TRBJ2-2,-,TRBD2
TGTGCCAGCAGCTTAGGAAGCGTTTCACCCCTCCACTTT,CASSLGSVSPLHF,TRBV7-9,TRBJ1-6,-,-
TGTGCCAGCAGTCGACAGCCACTCAGCTCTGGGGCCAACGTCCTGACTTTC,CASSRQPLSSGANVLTF,TRBV2,TRBJ2-6,-,-
TGTGCCAGCAGTTTTGGGACAGGGGATCAGCCCCAGCATTTT,CASSFGTGDQPQHF,TRBV27,TRBJ1-5,-,TRBD1
TGCGCCAGCAGCTTCTATAGCGGGAGGACGAATGAGCAGTTCTTC,CASSFYSGRTNEQFF,TRBV5-1,TRBJ2-1,-,TRBD2
TGTGCCAGCAGTTCACTAGCGGGAGGGCCGAAAGGAGATACGCAGTATTTT,CASSSLAGGPKGDTQYF,TRBV13,TRBJ2-3,few,TRBD2
TGTGCCAGCAGTGGGGACAGAACTACCTTCACAGATACGCAGTATTTT,CASSGDRTTFTDTQYF,TRBV2,TRBJ2-3,-,TRBD1
TGTGCCTCACGGACCGTTCCCCAAGGGGAGCTGTTTTTT,CASRTVPQGELFF,TRBV27,TRBJ2-2,few,-
TGTGCCAGCAGCTTAGGGGGCAGGGTGGCCGAGCAGTACTTC,CASSLGGRVAEQYF,TRBV7-8,TRBJ2-7,-,-
TGTGCCAGTAGGGGGACAGGGGGTCGGTATGGCTACACCTTC,CASRGTGGRYGYTF,TRBV19,TRBJ1-2,-,TRBD1
TGTGCCTGGAGTGTAGTTCCCCTCGTCAACACTGAAGCTTTCTTT,CAWSVVPLVNTEAFF,TRBV30,TRBJ1-1,once,-
TGCGCCAGCAGCTCCACAGGGAAGACTAACAATGAGCAGTTCTTC,CASSSTGKTNNEQFF,TRBV5-1,TRBJ2-1,few,-